The rows below give T cell receptor beta chains drawn from one sample of a study of cytomegalovirus exposure and HLA in healthy donors. Method: immunoSEQ multiplex PCR; TCRdb's copy keeps in-frame clones and lacks some. Counted here are around 130,000 clones, around 77% occurring once; the ten biggest clones make up roughly 5%. Input material: PBMCs. All receptors come from a man between 25 and 39 years old in good health and CMV-seronegative. Both conserved end residues are trimmed from each CDR3. A D gene is named only where the DNA matches it firmly. Not all rows give a size; the values are once, few, many and, for expanded clones, a class.

ASSSRQGSGELF	NA	TRBD1	TRBV11-2	TRBJ2-2
SVVAGTEQF	NA	TRBD2	TRBV29-1	TRBJ2-1
AWTSGRLDRGRKEQY	NA	TRBD1	TRBV30	TRBJ2-7
ASSPGGGANVLT	NA	NA	TRBV11-2	TRBJ2-6
ASSIGQGRRDNQPQH	once	TRBD1	TRBV19	TRBJ1-5
ASSTPGGSGLSYNEQF	NA	TRBD2	TRBV7-2	TRBJ2-1
ASSSTGGVAEKLF	few	TRBD1	TRBV7-2	TRBJ1-4
ASSFTGYNEQF	few	NA	TRBV5-1	TRBJ2-1
AWSSGANTGGLF	NA	TRBD2	TRBV30	TRBJ2-2
ASSGAGLDGLGEQY	NA	NA	TRBV6-1	TRBJ2-7
SVTQGYETQY	NA	NA	TRBV29-1	TRBJ2-5
ASSYPTGGYT	NA	NA	TRBV28	TRBJ1-2
ASSLGKRATNEKLF	few	NA	TRBV28	TRBJ1-4
ASSLYRVTNQPQH	NA	NA	TRBV28	TRBJ1-5
ASSQDRGAETQY	NA	TRBD1	TRBV18	TRBJ2-5
ASSYYGSNEKLF	once	NA	TRBV6-6	TRBJ1-4
ASSQGGRASSYNSPLH	NA	TRBD1	TRBV7-8	TRBJ1-6